The source of this TCR beta chain is a study of T cell responses to AZD1222 COVID-19 vaccine (dated by TCRdb to about 2021). Study-wide context: AZD1222 recipients with second doses at about 4 weeks or about 12 weeks were pooled, because spike-specific TCR depth and breadth did not differ between schedules. A total of under 250 trial participants underwent TCR sequencing, of whom about 210 had received two doses of AZD1222 and about 26 had received two doses of the MenACWY control vaccine. Trial participants were enrolled into age subgroups of 18-55, 56-69 and 70-plus years, which contained about 160, 30 and 59 TCR-sequenced participants, respectively. General study outcomes and caveats: The 56-69-year group was small, and its depth increase did not reach significance, likely because of low power. Epitopes outside the regions mutated in the B.1.351 and B.1.1.7 variants were reportedly recognized by nearly half of the unique spike-specific TCRs. Participants were mostly white British, with more females than males. The authors suggested clonal diversity may have been underestimated. No day 14 peak-response samples were available, so repertoires were characterized only after the peak T cell response. Vaccine-associated CD4 TCRs spanned the whole spike protein, with dominant responses in regions 160-218 and 743-854. Conclusions about previously exposed vaccinees are limited, since just six AZD1222 recipients were seropositive for SARS-CoV-2 at baseline. A significant rise in spike-specific TCR breadth and depth was observed after two AZD1222 doses relative to day 0 and relative to MenACWY recipients.

The CDR3 spans 15 residues, from the cysteine through the phenylalanine. The DNA shown is the 45-base CDR3, in frame from base 1. V lost 8 bases and J lost 8 bases, and the count of bases not matched to a germline gene is 15. Taken from the germline V gene, the CDR1 and CDR2 loops are SGHAT and FQNNGV. As concerns this clone: The clone's antigen remains unknown. Nothing much larger sits one base from this clone, and base qualities are not available.

The time point label here, explained by the study, means: baseline before first vaccination. The vaccinee samples were drawn from two UK trials, COV001 and COV002, one of which was a single-blind randomized controlled phase 2/3 trial testing AZD1222 (ChAdOx1 nCoV-19) in healthy adults. Trial participant PBMC samples were collected at day 0 and day 28 after the second dose for TCRbeta chain sequencing. The CDR3 regions of human TCRbeta chains were subjected to immunosequencing. Per the original workflow: TCRs in the repertoires were compared against a reference library of SARS-CoV-2-specific TCRs that had been generated with the MIRA antigen-specificity platform. Breadth was defined as the fraction of unique TCRs that were SARS-CoV-2-associated, and depth was defined as the fraction of total T cells that were SARS-CoV-2-associated. Using the MIRA data, each spike-specific TCR was assigned both to the spike region to which the TCR was reactive and to a CD4 or CD8 class. Log10-transformed breadth and depth values were compared by one-way ANOVA with Sidak's multiple comparisons tests. TCRdb took over this immuneACCESS table, retaining in-frame rearrangements with V and J assigned. Such tables are incomplete; in checked studies, under half of the missing clones stem from an unresolved V gene, and the remainder is unexplained. The V and J calls and clone size were taken over from that table, and D and trimming were inferred from the DNA. In all, the sample holds 150,000 to 160,000 clones, and around 90% of those were seen once. The ten largest clones take up approximately 20% of the sample.

This chain is built from TRBV11-2 and TRBJ2-1; 7 junctional bases match TRBD1. Here the sequenced sample was peripheral blood, taken on day 0 of AZD1222 vaccination. This clonotype was sampled from an adult in good health. The DNA sequence is TGTGCCAGCTCCCCATTAGACAGGGTGGGCGATGAGCAGTTCTTC. The translation is CASSPLDRVGDEQFF.